A single sample is the source of the 10 T cell receptor beta chains below, sequenced in a study of cytomegalovirus exposure and HLA in healthy donors. It was with 60 Vbeta and 13 Jbeta primers that the PCR ran. Repertoires were generated with immunoSEQ multiplex PCR, while TCRdb's copy carries only in-frame clones and drops some. The sample lists 100,000 to 150,000 clones; around 78% were seen once. Material for sequencing was PBMCs. These receptor sequences come from a woman aged 45-60 years in good health and CMV-seronegative.

The chain has TRBV11-3 and TRBJ2-1; TRBD2 matches 11 bases. The V gene end was trimmed by 8 bases and the J gene end by 7 bases; junction bases not matched to a gene: 13. The CDR3 has 16 residues. Germline V lookup: CDR1 SGHNT, CDR2 YENEEA. Here the CDR3 DNA reads TGTGCCAGCGAAGGGCTTACTAGCGGGAGAGGGAATGAGCAGTTCTTC. Protein: CASEGLTSGRGNEQFF. The entire variable domain, with the rest obtained from reference TRBV11-3 and TRBJ2-1, is as follows: EAGVVQSPRYKIIEKKQPVAFWCNPISGHNTLYWYLQNLGQGPELLIRYENEEAVDDSQLPKDRFSAERLKGVDSTLKIQPAELGDSAVYLCASEGLTSGRGNEQFFGPGTRLTVL.

The V call is TRBV7-9, the J call TRBJ1-1; D is possibly TRBD1 (5 bases). Trimming shortened V by 1 base and J by 3 bases, and 15 bases separated the two germline ends. Germline lookup yields CDR1 SEHNR and CDR2 FQNEAQ (reference sequence). There are 16 residues in the CDR3. CDR3 DNA: TGTGCCAGCAGCTTAGACCCCGGCGGGGGGTACACTGAAGCTTTCTTT. Protein sequence: CASSLDPGGGYTEAFF. The variable domain in full, with the rest retrieved from reference TRBV7-9 and TRBJ1-1, is DTGVSQNPRHKITKRGQNVTFRCDPISEHNRLYWYRQTLGQGPEFLTYFQNEAQLEKSRLLSDRFSAERPKGSFSTLEIQRTEQGDSAMYLCASSLDPGGGYTEAFFGQGTRLTVV.

V and J are TRBV7-3 and TRBJ2-1; 7 positions agree with TRBD2. V lost 1 base and J lost 2; bases outside the gene matches: 5. The CDR3 length is 16 residues. Germline V CDR1 and CDR2: SGHTA, FQGTGA. CDR3 sequence: CASSLMHAGAYNEQFF. In DNA form, the CDR3 reads TGTGCCAGCAGCTTAATGCACGCGGGAGCCTACAATGAGCAGTTCTTC.

This clone turned up a few times. This chain uses TRBV18 with TRBJ1-1; D unresolved. The V and J ends lost 2 bases and 4 bases respectively, with 8 bases between them. The CDR3 is 13 residues long. Germline CDR1 reads KGHSH; CDR2 reads LQKENI. CDR3 nucleotide sequence: TGTGCCAGCTCACCAACTACAAGCACTGAAGCTTTCTTT. The encoded protein is CASSPTTSTEAFF. The whole variable domain, filled in from reference TRBV18 and TRBJ1-1, reads NAGVMQNPRHLVRRRGQEARLRCSPMKGHSHVYWYRQLPEEGLKFMVYLQKENIIDESGMPKERFSAEFPKEGPSILRIQQVVRGDSAAYFCASSPTTSTEAFFGQGTRLTVV.

This clone was recorded a few times. The chain uses TRBV4-2 and TRBJ1-5, with 7 bases aligning to TRBD1. The length of the CDR3 is 13 residues. From germline, CDR1 is LGHNA and CDR2 YNFKEQ. V shed 2 bases, J shed 8 bases, and the junction held 3 bases outside the gene matches. CDR3 residues: CASSQTTGEPQHF. In DNA, the CDR3 is TGTGCCAGCAGCCAAACTACAGGGGAGCCCCAGCATTTT.

V gene TRBV6-5 combines with J gene TRBJ1-1, with unresolved D. Trimming took off 5 bases at V and 1 base at J, with 11 bases between the two ends. The CDR3 totals 14 residues. Germline CDR1 and CDR2: MNHEY and SVGAGI. The CDR3 loop reads CASSGGFRNTEAFF. The CDR3 nucleotides are TGTGCCAGCAGTGGCGGGTTCAGGAACACTGAAGCTTTCTTT.

V is TRBV9 and J is TRBJ1-5; no definite D call. The CDR3 length is 13 residues. Between the trimmed V and J ends, which lost 7 bases and 3 bases, there was a span of 11 bases. Per the germline V gene, CDR1 is SGDLS and CDR2 is YYNGEE. In DNA form, the CDR3 reads TGTGCCAGCTCCGAGGGCGTCAATCAGCCCCAGCATTTT. This translates into CASSEGVNQPQHF.

This rearrangement joins TRBV9 to TRBJ2-5, with 11 nucleotides matching TRBD2. The V and J ends lost 3 bases and 5 bases, in that order; junction bases with no gene match: 12. The length of the CDR3 is 17 residues. Germline assignment: CDR1 SGDLS and CDR2 YYNGEE. The CDR3 is CASSGPSTSGALETQYF. The CDR3 nucleotides are TGTGCCAGCAGCGGCCCCTCGACTAGCGGGGCCCTCGAGACCCAGTACTTC.

The chain has TRBV6-5 and TRBJ2-7; possibly TRBD1 for D (6 bases). The germline V gene has CDR1 MNHEY and CDR2 SVGAGI. Trimming removed 4 bases from V and 5 bases from J, with 18 bases in between. The CDR3 runs 15 residues. The CDR3 here is CASSLQGPHVHEQYF. The CDR3 DNA is TGTGCCAGCAGTTTACAGGGTCCTCATGTCCACGAGCAGTACTTC.

This clone came up once. The CDR3 loop reads CAWRGGTYEQYF. CDR3 in DNA: TGTGCCTGGAGGGGGGGAACCTACGAGCAGTACTTC. This chain links TRBV30 with TRBJ2-7, with a tentative D call TRBD2 (6 bases). V was shortened by 3 bases and J by 2 bases, with 8 bases between the two germline ends. Germline-derived CDR1 and CDR2 are GTSNPN and SVGIG (reference sequence). The CDR3 runs 12 residues.